The rows below give T cell receptor beta chains drawn from one sample of a study of OX40 agonist ivuxolimab in advanced cancers. Libraries were prepared by immunoSEQ multiplex PCR; TCRdb keeps only in-frame clonotypes and omits some of them. The data contain tens of thousands of clones, around 80% of them singletons. The sequencing here drew on CD4+ or CD8+ T cells sorted from blood, taken in a trial of the OX40 agonist ivuxolimab. The source of these receptors is an adult with an advanced solid tumor such as melanoma, head and neck, liver or kidney cancer. CDR3s include the opening cysteine and the closing phenylalanine or tryptophan. Fields, in order: CDR3 DNA, CDR3 protein, D gene, clone size, V gene, J gene. The D gene is left open where the match is weak. Rows give clone size only sometimes, using once, few, many, or a class for an expanded clone.

CDR3 DNA: TGTGCCAGCAGTTACCCACTGACCGGGTCCCAGTACTTC
CDR3 protein: CASSYPLTGSQYF
D gene: -
clone size: once
V gene: TRBV6-6
J gene: TRBJ2-5

CDR3 DNA: TGCGCCAGCAGCTGGACCGGGACTAGCGGGAGTTACGAGCAGTACTTC
CDR3 protein: CASSWTGTSGSYEQYF
D gene: TRBD2
clone size: -
V gene: TRBV5-1
J gene: TRBJ2-7

CDR3 DNA: TGTGCCAGCAGTGATAGCTATCTAGATTCACCCCTCCACTTT
CDR3 protein: CASSDSYLDSPLHF
D gene: -
clone size: -
V gene: TRBV6-1
J gene: TRBJ1-6

CDR3 DNA: TGTGCCAGCAGTTGGGCCCAGAACACCATATATTTT
CDR3 protein: CASSWAQNTIYF
D gene: -
clone size: few
V gene: TRBV28
J gene: TRBJ1-3

CDR3 DNA: TGCGCCAGCAAACTGGATCTTGAAACTGAAGCTTTCTTT
CDR3 protein: CASKLDLETEAFF
D gene: -
clone size: -
V gene: TRBV5-1
J gene: TRBJ1-1

CDR3 DNA: TGTGCCAGCAGCTTACCGGGACTAGCCAAAAACATTCAGTACTTC
CDR3 protein: CASSLPGLAKNIQYF
D gene: -
clone size: -
V gene: TRBV11-2
J gene: TRBJ2-4

CDR3 DNA: TGTGCCAGCAGTGGCAGGGGCGGAGATCAGCATTTT
CDR3 protein: CASSGRGGDQHF
D gene: -
clone size: -
V gene: TRBV6-5
J gene: TRBJ1-5

CDR3 DNA: TGCGCCAGCACCCTTGGCAGGGCGAGTACAGATACGCAGTATTTT
CDR3 protein: CASTLGRASTDTQYF
D gene: -
clone size: -
V gene: TRBV5-1
J gene: TRBJ2-3

CDR3 DNA: TGTGCCAGCAGTGAGGGGACCTACGAGCAGTACTTC
CDR3 protein: CASSEGTYEQYF
D gene: -
clone size: once
V gene: TRBV6-1
J gene: TRBJ2-7

CDR3 DNA: TGTGCCAGCAGCTTGCAAGCGGATAAGCCGTACAATGAGCAGTTCTTC
CDR3 protein: CASSLQADKPYNEQFF
D gene: -
clone size: -
V gene: TRBV5-4
J gene: TRBJ2-1

CDR3 DNA: TGTGCCAGCTCACCAAATTTGTGGGGAGGAGATACGCAGTATTTT
CDR3 protein: CASSPNLWGGDTQYF
D gene: -
clone size: -
V gene: TRBV18
J gene: TRBJ2-3

CDR3 DNA: TGCGCCAGCAGCTTTGCTAGCACAGGCGGGGAGCTGTTTTTT
CDR3 protein: CASSFASTGGELFF
D gene: -
clone size: -
V gene: TRBV5-1
J gene: TRBJ2-2

CDR3 DNA: TGTGCCAGCAGCCAAACCGGCAGGGGCGAGACCCAGTACTTC
CDR3 protein: CASSQTGRGETQYF
D gene: -
clone size: few
V gene: TRBV7-7
J gene: TRBJ2-5

CDR3 DNA: TGTGCCAGCAGCTTAGAACCGCGAACCGGGGAGCTGTTTTTT
CDR3 protein: CASSLEPRTGELFF
D gene: -
clone size: -
V gene: TRBV11-2
J gene: TRBJ2-2

CDR3 DNA: TGCGCCAGCAGCCAAGGAATCAGTAATGCTAACTATGGCTACACCTTC
CDR3 protein: CASSQGISNANYGYTF
D gene: -
clone size: -
V gene: TRBV4-1
J gene: TRBJ1-2

CDR3 DNA: TGTGCCAGCAGCTTAGCGAGTGGACAGGGGTCCAATGAGCAGTTCTTC
CDR3 protein: CASSLASGQGSNEQFF
D gene: TRBD1
clone size: -
V gene: TRBV7-8
J gene: TRBJ2-1

CDR3 DNA: TGTGCCATCAGTGACTTAGCGGGTTCTAATGAAAAACTGTTTTTT
CDR3 protein: CAISDLAGSNEKLFF
D gene: -
clone size: -
V gene: TRBV10-3
J gene: TRBJ1-4

CDR3 DNA: TGTGCCAGCAGCCCCCTTGCGGGGGGGAGGCCCCGAAACATTCAGTACTTC
CDR3 protein: CASSPLAGGRPRNIQYF
D gene: TRBD2
clone size: -
V gene: TRBV28
J gene: TRBJ2-4

CDR3 DNA: TGTGCCAGCAGCTTGTCATCACAGGGGTCTGGAAACACCATATATTTT
CDR3 protein: CASSLSSQGSGNTIYF
D gene: TRBD1
clone size: -
V gene: TRBV11-3
J gene: TRBJ1-3

CDR3 DNA: TGTGCCAGCAGCCAAGGGGGACTAGCGTACAATGAGCAGTTCTTC
CDR3 protein: CASSQGGLAYNEQFF
D gene: TRBD2
clone size: -
V gene: TRBV4-2
J gene: TRBJ2-1

CDR3 DNA: TGTGCCAGCAGTTACGGCCGAACTAACTATCGAGGCGAGCAGTACTTC
CDR3 protein: CASSYGRTNYRGEQYF
D gene: -
clone size: -
V gene: TRBV6-5
J gene: TRBJ2-7

CDR3 DNA: TGTGCCAGCAGCTCTTCAGCGGACCCAGATACGCAGTATTTT
CDR3 protein: CASSSSADPDTQYF
D gene: -
clone size: once
V gene: TRBV5-4
J gene: TRBJ2-3

CDR3 DNA: TGTGCCAGCTCCGACAGGGCGGCCTCCTACGAGCAGTACTTC
CDR3 protein: CASSDRAASYEQYF
D gene: -
clone size: -
V gene: TRBV21-1
J gene: TRBJ2-7

CDR3 DNA: TGTGCCAGCAGCCCCGGGACTAGCGGGAGCCAAGAGACCCAGTACTTC
CDR3 protein: CASSPGTSGSQETQYF
D gene: TRBD2
clone size: -
V gene: TRBV5-8
J gene: TRBJ2-5

CDR3 DNA: TGTGCCAGTTCAGTCCTAGCGGGAGGAGGGTATACGCAGTATTTT
CDR3 protein: CASSVLAGGGYTQYF
D gene: TRBD2
clone size: -
V gene: TRBV14
J gene: TRBJ2-3

CDR3 DNA: TGCGCCAGCAGCTCCTGGGGGGGGGTCACCTACGAGCAGTACTTC
CDR3 protein: CASSSWGGVTYEQYF
D gene: TRBD2
clone size: -
V gene: TRBV4-3
J gene: TRBJ2-7

CDR3 DNA: TGTGCCAGCAGTTACTCGTCCATGGGTAGTTCGAAGACCCAGTACTTC
CDR3 protein: CASSYSSMGSSKTQYF
D gene: -
clone size: -
V gene: TRBV6-5
J gene: TRBJ2-5

CDR3 DNA: TGCGCCAGCAGCCTGGGACAGGGGGCCAGCGAGCAGTACTTC
CDR3 protein: CASSLGQGASEQYF
D gene: TRBD1
clone size: -
V gene: TRBV5-1
J gene: TRBJ2-7

CDR3 DNA: TGTGCCATCAGTGAGTCGGGACCCTATAGCAATCAGCCCCAGCATTTT
CDR3 protein: CAISESGPYSNQPQHF
D gene: -
clone size: -
V gene: TRBV10-3
J gene: TRBJ1-5

CDR3 DNA: TGTGCCAGCAGCCAAGATTTGGCCGGCGCTAATGAAAAACTGTTTTTT
CDR3 protein: CASSQDLAGANEKLFF
D gene: -
clone size: -
V gene: TRBV4-2
J gene: TRBJ1-4

CDR3 DNA: TGTGCCAGCAGCCGAATGCCTGGAAGCGGGAGGGCCTTACGGTACAATGAGCAGTTCTTC
CDR3 protein: CASSRMPGSGRALRYNEQFF
D gene: TRBD2
clone size: -
V gene: TRBV28
J gene: TRBJ2-1

CDR3 DNA: TGTGCCAGCAGCTTGACTGGGACAGGGGAGGCTTTGGGCACTGAAGCTTTCTTT
CDR3 protein: CASSLTGTGEALGTEAFF
D gene: TRBD1
clone size: -
V gene: TRBV5-8
J gene: TRBJ1-1

CDR3 DNA: TGTGCCTGGGAAACCTACGAGCAGTACTTC
CDR3 protein: CAWETYEQYF
D gene: -
clone size: -
V gene: TRBV30
J gene: TRBJ2-7

CDR3 DNA: TGTGCCAGCAGCCGGTGGGGGGCTAATAATGAAAAACTGTTTTTT
CDR3 protein: CASSRWGANNEKLFF
D gene: -
clone size: -
V gene: TRBV7-2
J gene: TRBJ1-4

CDR3 DNA: TGTGCCAGCAGTAGGAAATTTAATGAAAAACTGTTTTTT
CDR3 protein: CASSRKFNEKLFF
D gene: -
clone size: -
V gene: TRBV6-5
J gene: TRBJ1-4

CDR3 DNA: TGTGCCATCAGTGAGTACAGAGGAAACACCATATATTTT
CDR3 protein: CAISEYRGNTIYF
D gene: -
clone size: -
V gene: TRBV10-3
J gene: TRBJ1-3

CDR3 DNA: TGTGCCTGGAGTGTACGGGGTGCCATTCCTCAGCCCCAGCATTTT
CDR3 protein: CAWSVRGAIPQPQHF
D gene: -
clone size: -
V gene: TRBV30
J gene: TRBJ1-5

CDR3 DNA: TGTGCCAGCAGGATACCGGGTACTCAAGGGTATGGCTACACCTTC
CDR3 protein: CASRIPGTQGYGYTF
D gene: -
clone size: few
V gene: TRBV27
J gene: TRBJ1-2

CDR3 DNA: TGCGCCAGCAGTCAGGCTTGGACGACTAGCGGGAGAAACACCGGGGAGCTGTTTTTT
CDR3 protein: CASSQAWTTSGRNTGELFF
D gene: TRBD2
clone size: -
V gene: TRBV23-1
J gene: TRBJ2-2

CDR3 DNA: TGTGCCACCAGCAGAGATATCGGGGGAGGTAACGAGCAGTACTTC
CDR3 protein: CATSRDIGGGNEQYF
D gene: -
clone size: -
V gene: TRBV15
J gene: TRBJ2-7

CDR3 DNA: TGTGCCAGCAGCCAAGATTATGAAACTAGCGGGATCTCCTACAATGAGCAGTTCTTC
CDR3 protein: CASSQDYETSGISYNEQFF
D gene: TRBD2
clone size: -
V gene: TRBV4-2
J gene: TRBJ2-1

CDR3 DNA: TGTGCCAGCAGCTTGGAAGGGACGGCCTACAATGAGCAGTTCTTC
CDR3 protein: CASSLEGTAYNEQFF
D gene: -
clone size: -
V gene: TRBV5-8
J gene: TRBJ2-1

CDR3 DNA: TGTGCCTGGGCCGACTACGAGCAGTACTTC
CDR3 protein: CAWADYEQYF
D gene: -
clone size: -
V gene: TRBV30
J gene: TRBJ2-7

CDR3 DNA: TGTGCCAGCAGCCAAGTGTTCGACACTGAAGCTTTCTTT
CDR3 protein: CASSQVFDTEAFF
D gene: -
clone size: -
V gene: TRBV14
J gene: TRBJ1-1

CDR3 DNA: TGCGCCAGCAGCCAACACCTCACTAGCACAGATACGCAGTATTTT
CDR3 protein: CASSQHLTSTDTQYF
D gene: -
clone size: -
V gene: TRBV5-1
J gene: TRBJ2-3

CDR3 DNA: TGCGCCAGCAGCCCCAAACCAGAAAATGAGCAGTTCTTC
CDR3 protein: CASSPKPENEQFF
D gene: -
clone size: once
V gene: TRBV5-1
J gene: TRBJ2-1

CDR3 DNA: TGTGCCAGTAGTATAGGGGGGGCTTATAGCAATCAGCCCCAGCATTTT
CDR3 protein: CASSIGGAYSNQPQHF
D gene: -
clone size: once
V gene: TRBV19
J gene: TRBJ1-5

CDR3 DNA: TGTGCCAGCAGCGTAGCACCCGCGCCGGGACAGGGGGACTACGAGCAGTACTTC
CDR3 protein: CASSVAPAPGQGDYEQYF
D gene: TRBD1
clone size: once
V gene: TRBV9
J gene: TRBJ2-7